This T cell receptor beta chain was captured by sequencing in a study of metastatic and nonmetastatic thyroid tumors. Study context: Comparative analysis of repertoires was undertaken across blood and tumor or nodule tissue obtained from malignant and benign thyroid patients. Broader study findings: The reported finding was significantly higher TCR beta diversity in malignant thyroid tumors relative to benign nodules, in blood and tumor.

With 4 bases removed from V and 2 bases from J, the gap between germline ends came to 8 bases. The V gene's germline CDR1 is SGHRS and CDR2 YFSETQ. The CDR3 covers 13 residues. Nobody among the patients had been given any treatment before thyroid surgery. This clone was detected many times. Its antigen is not identified. Authors' analysis steps: A classifier of distant metastasis in papillary thyroid cancer was built from CDR3 differences (across clinicopathological groups). TCRdb re-called the PCR reads via MiXCR. V and J calls and clone size were set by TCRdb, not the authors. The sample shows around 19,000 clones, less than 20% of them seen only once.

The chain combines TRBV5-1 with TRBJ2-3; D is uncertain. The sequence was collected from a female donor with papillary thyroid cancer or a benign thyroid nodule (not recorded which). Some clones in this sample may be carry-over from other donors' samples. Input material: blood. CDR3 DNA sequence: TGCGCCAGCAGCCGTCAGATCACAGATACGCAGTATTTT. Translated: CASSRQITDTQYF.